This TCR beta chain is from a study of tumor and adjacent non-tumor tissue in lung cancer (dated by TCRdb to the late 2010s). Describing the broader study: Patients with adenocarcinoma (about 12), squamous cell carcinoma (2) and small cell lung cancer (1) were included in the cohort. Using bulk TCRbeta repertoires from roughly 14 lung cancer patients, the study set lung tumor tissue side by side with matched distant non-tumor lung tissue. A few dozen paired specimens, one tumor and one normal lung sample per patient, were profiled by TCRbeta CDR3 sequencing. A total of fewer than 150 million productive TCRbeta reads were generated by sequencing, corresponding to an average of around 3.8 million reads per sample. Among the approximately 15 patients, ages ranged from about 30 to 80 years, around 10 were men and 5 were women, and disease was TNM stage I to III.

Looking up the germline V gene yields CDR1 SGHAT and CDR2 FQNNGV. Counted from cysteine to phenylalanine, this CDR3 has 14 amino acids. Only CDR3 DNA is held: 42 bases, read in frame from base 1. Unmatched junction bases come to 6, with V trimmed by 8 bases and J by 2 bases. RNA was isolated from bulk unsorted tissue, and RNA quality was assessed with a NanoDrop ND-1000 and an Agilent 2100. Donors were newly diagnosed lung cancer patients admitted for thoracic surgery in China between August and November 2014, without prior chemotherapy. Patients with previous radiotherapy or chemotherapy, or with another concurrent cancer, were excluded from the study. Pieces of surgical tissue measuring about 1-2.1 cm3 were kept in RNAlater solution and held at -80 degrees C until needed. Details on this clonotype: The target of this receptor is not known. Within one base of it there is no much larger clone, and no base qualities were kept.

Here is what the overall study found, with its caveats: The methods do not name the sequencing platform or mention unique molecular identifiers. Tumor tissue showed significantly greater TCR diversity (inverse Simpson) than normal lung tissue (around 450 vs 150, P = 0.0075, Mann-Whitney U test). TCR diversity was significantly higher in younger patients, and greater tumor TCR diversity was associated with shorter overall survival and shorter disease-free survival. The cohort had only around 15 patients, and the authors noted that larger samples and more detailed clinical data are needed. Because peripheral blood was not sequenced, blood TCRbeta repertoires in the lung cancer patients of the study were not examined. In normal lung, the top 100 clones accounted for a significantly larger cumulative share of the repertoire than in tumor tissue.

Library generation was performed with multiplex PCR. TCRdb records Illumina HiSeq 2500 as the sequencer. TCRbeta libraries were built by three rounds of nested PCR using primers (Table S4), following protocols modified from ARM-PCR. PCR products of 200-500 bp were gel-excised and purified with the QIAquick gel extraction kit before sequencing. The study's own analysis went as follows. Reads were cleaned with Trimmomatic, merged with FLASH into complete CDR3 sequences, and assigned to V(D)J germline segments with MiTCR. Clonal diversity was computed as the inverse Simpson's index with VDJtools. In-frame sequences lacking a premature stop codon were counted as productive reads. The raw public reads went through TCRdb reprocessing: fastp at Q25, MiXCR clone calling, in-frame beta chains kept. Rows are unified per CDR3 protein, each entry keeping the most common DNA and genes. The V and J calls, along with clone size, are taken from TCRdb and not from the paper's own processing. Across this sample there are some 99,000 distinct CDR3 sequences, with more than 60% seen only once. About 40% of the sample goes to the ten largest clones.

The sample was lung tumor tissue. This sequence was found in an older woman with non-small cell lung cancer. The chain is made from TRBV11-2 and TRBJ2-7, with 10 central nucleotides matching TRBD1. The CDR3 is CASCRDRGTYEQYF. Read as DNA, the sequence is TGTGCCAGCTGCCGGGACAGGGGAACCTACGAGCAGTACTTC.